Below are 2 T cell receptor beta chains sequenced from a single sample in a study of T cell changes during pregnancy in multiple sclerosis. Libraries were prepared by immunoSEQ multiplex PCR; TCRdb keeps only in-frame clonotypes and omits some of them. Among 90,000 to 100,000 clones listed, about 91% were seen once. The sequences come from peripheral blood, collected after pregnancy. The receptors were sampled from a female donor in good health, enrolled as a control in a pregnancy study.

Judged by abundance, this clone is medium-sized. The chain uses TRBV6-1 and TRBJ1-1, with D unresolved. The V gene's germline CDR1 is MNHNS and CDR2 SASEGT. The CDR3 consists of 14 residues. Trimming took off 4 bases at V and 3 bases at J, with 12 bases between the two ends. The CDR3, as DNA: TGTGCCAGCAGTGGGGAGACGGTTTACACTGAAGCTTTCTTT. Translating gives CASSGETVYTEAFF.

In this sample, this clone turned up once. The V and J genes are TRBV7-9 and TRBJ2-2; D might be TRBD1 (6 bases). V lost 1 base and J 6 bases, leaving 12 bases between the germline ends. The CDR3 spans 15 residues. CDR1 is SEHNR, CDR2 FQNEAQ, per germline (reference sequence). CDR3 DNA sequence: TGTGCCAGCAGCTTAGAGAAACAGGGCCCCGGGGAGCTGTTTTTT. This codes for CASSLEKQGPGELFF.